The clone carrying this T cell receptor (beta chain) showed up many times. What it binds is unknown. Coverage ceases 3 residues before the CDR3 finishes, and the germline J gene fills in the end. J was trimmed by 4 bases and V by 6 bases; bases with no gene match: 12. The CDR3 extends over 16 amino acids. Germline values: CDR1 DFQATT, CDR2 SNEGSKA (reference sequence). The assay was immunoSEQ multiplex PCR, and TCRdb's table has in-frame clones only and misses some. In total the sample includes approximately 60,000 clones, none of them seen once. This entry belongs to a study of T cell clonality in common variable immunodeficiency. Study conclusions and caveats: Common variable immunodeficiency TCR beta sequences reportedly had fewer deletions and N-nucleotide insertions.

Both groups were predominantly of Caucasian heritage. Blood samples were heparinized, about 5 to 8 ml per donor. Input material: peripheral blood mononuclear cells. The receptor's source is a person between 18 and 69 years old in good health. This chain joins TRBV20-1 and TRBJ2-3, with 11 positions matching TRBD2. The DNA read from the CDR3 is TGCAGTGCGAGGATGAGGACTAGCGGGTTTTCAGATACG. It yields the protein CSARMRTSGFSDT. The full CDR3 protein reads CSARMRTSGFSDTQYF.